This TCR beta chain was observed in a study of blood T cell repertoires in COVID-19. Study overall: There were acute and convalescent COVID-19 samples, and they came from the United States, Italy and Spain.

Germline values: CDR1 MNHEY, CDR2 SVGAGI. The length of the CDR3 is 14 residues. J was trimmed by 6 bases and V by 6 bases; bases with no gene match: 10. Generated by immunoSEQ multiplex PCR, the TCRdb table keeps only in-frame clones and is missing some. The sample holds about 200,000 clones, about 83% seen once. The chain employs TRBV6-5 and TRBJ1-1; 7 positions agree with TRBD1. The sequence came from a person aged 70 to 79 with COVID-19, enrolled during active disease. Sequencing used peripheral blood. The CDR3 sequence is CASSLDRNLAEAFF. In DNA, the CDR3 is TGTGCCAGCAGCCTGGACAGGAATCTTGCTGAAGCTTTCTTT.